This TCR beta chain appears in the sequencing data of a study of metastatic and nonmetastatic thyroid tumors. Study-level information: Repertoires were compared across blood and tumor or nodule tissue from malignant and benign thyroid patients.

Each patient went into thyroid surgery without having received any treatment. Notes on the study in general: Reported TCR beta diversity, measured in blood and tumor, was significantly higher for malignant thyroid tumors than for benign nodules.

This clone was seen at least ten times. Antigen unknown. How the authors handled the data: A classifier for distant metastasis in papillary thyroid cancer was constructed using CDR3 differences observed across clinicopathological groups. TCRdb re-called clones from the PCR reads using MiXCR. The V and J calls come from TCRdb's annotation, not from the publication. The sample has around 30,000 clones; around a fifth are singletons. V gave up 6 bases and J gave up 0 bases, with 15 bases separating them. The CDR3 is 15 amino acids. Germline V CDR1 and CDR2: SGDLS, YYNGEE. Sample: blood. The chain combines TRBV9 with TRBJ1-2; no clear D gene. The TCR was taken from a female donor with papillary thyroid cancer or a benign thyroid nodule (not recorded which). Some clones in this sample may be carry-over from other donors' samples. The CDR3 loop reads CASTREGYTNYGYTF. The CDR3 bases are TGTGCCAGCACCCGGGAAGGGTACACTAACTATGGCTACACCTTC.